This T cell receptor (beta chain) was obtained from a study of OX40 agonist ivuxolimab in advanced cancers. As for the study in general: Clinicians treated patients with ivuxolimab, an agonistic anti-OX40 (CD134) antibody. Patients got intravenous ivuxolimab at 0.01 to 10 mg/kg every 2 weeks.

CDR1 and CDR2 from the germline V gene are SGHNT and YENEEA. The CDR3 covers 17 residues. V was shortened by 5 bases and J by 7 bases, with 23 bases between the two germline ends. Concerning this clone itself: Its antigen remains unidentified.

Study-level findings and limits: Average numbers of expanded clones were greater in CD8+ T cells than in CD4+.

Peripheral blood came from all dose cohorts at three timepoints. TCRdb's copy holds only in-frame clones and misses some; the assay was immunoSEQ multiplex PCR. The profile shows about 79,000 clones, over 75% of them singletons. The genes are TRBV11-3 and TRBJ2-2, with a weak D call TRBD2 (5 bases). The material sequenced was CD4+ or CD8+ T cells sorted from blood, taken in a trial of the OX40 agonist ivuxolimab. This clonotype originated in an adult with an advanced solid tumor such as melanoma, head and neck, liver or kidney cancer. The CDR3 coding sequence is TGTGCCAGCAGCCGAGGACTGGACTCCGCCGCTTTCGGGGAGCTGTTTTTT. This codes for CASSRGLDSAAFGELFF.